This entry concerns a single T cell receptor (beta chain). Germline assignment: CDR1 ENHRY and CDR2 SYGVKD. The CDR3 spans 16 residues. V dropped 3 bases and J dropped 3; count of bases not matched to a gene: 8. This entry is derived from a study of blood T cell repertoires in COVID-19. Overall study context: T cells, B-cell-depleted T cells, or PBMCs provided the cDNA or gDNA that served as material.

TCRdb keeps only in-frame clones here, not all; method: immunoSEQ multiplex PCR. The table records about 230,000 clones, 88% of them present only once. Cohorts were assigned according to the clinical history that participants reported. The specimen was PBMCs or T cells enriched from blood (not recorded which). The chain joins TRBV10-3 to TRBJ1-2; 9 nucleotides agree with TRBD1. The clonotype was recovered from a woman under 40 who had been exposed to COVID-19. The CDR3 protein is CAISDPGQGNDYGYTF. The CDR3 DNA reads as TGTGCCATCAGTGACCCAGGACAGGGGAACGACTATGGCTACACCTTC.